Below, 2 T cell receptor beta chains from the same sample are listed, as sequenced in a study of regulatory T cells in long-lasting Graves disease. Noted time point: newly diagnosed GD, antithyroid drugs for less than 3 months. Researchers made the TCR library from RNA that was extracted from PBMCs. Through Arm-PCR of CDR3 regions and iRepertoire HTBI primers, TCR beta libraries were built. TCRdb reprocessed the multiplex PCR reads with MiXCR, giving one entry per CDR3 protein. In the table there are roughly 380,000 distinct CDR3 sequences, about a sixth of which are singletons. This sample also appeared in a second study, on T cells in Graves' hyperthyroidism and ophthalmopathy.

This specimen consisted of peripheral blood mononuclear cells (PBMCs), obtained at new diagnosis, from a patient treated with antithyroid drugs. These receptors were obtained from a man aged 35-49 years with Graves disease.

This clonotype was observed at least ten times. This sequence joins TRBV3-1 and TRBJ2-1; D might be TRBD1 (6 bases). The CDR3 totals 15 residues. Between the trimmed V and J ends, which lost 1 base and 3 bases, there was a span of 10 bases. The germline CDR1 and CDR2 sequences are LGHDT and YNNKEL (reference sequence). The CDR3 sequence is CASSQGTDYYNEQFF. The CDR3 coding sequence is TGTGCCAGCAGCCAAGGGACAGATTACTACAATGAGCAGTTCTTC.

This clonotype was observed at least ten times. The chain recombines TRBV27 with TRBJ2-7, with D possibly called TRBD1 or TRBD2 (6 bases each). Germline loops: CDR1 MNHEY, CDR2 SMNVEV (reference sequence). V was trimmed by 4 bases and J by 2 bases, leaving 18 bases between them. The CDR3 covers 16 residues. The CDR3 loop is CASSSLLQGGPYEQYF. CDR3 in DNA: TGTGCCAGCAGTTCCCTCCTACAGGGAGGCCCCTACGAGCAGTACTTC.